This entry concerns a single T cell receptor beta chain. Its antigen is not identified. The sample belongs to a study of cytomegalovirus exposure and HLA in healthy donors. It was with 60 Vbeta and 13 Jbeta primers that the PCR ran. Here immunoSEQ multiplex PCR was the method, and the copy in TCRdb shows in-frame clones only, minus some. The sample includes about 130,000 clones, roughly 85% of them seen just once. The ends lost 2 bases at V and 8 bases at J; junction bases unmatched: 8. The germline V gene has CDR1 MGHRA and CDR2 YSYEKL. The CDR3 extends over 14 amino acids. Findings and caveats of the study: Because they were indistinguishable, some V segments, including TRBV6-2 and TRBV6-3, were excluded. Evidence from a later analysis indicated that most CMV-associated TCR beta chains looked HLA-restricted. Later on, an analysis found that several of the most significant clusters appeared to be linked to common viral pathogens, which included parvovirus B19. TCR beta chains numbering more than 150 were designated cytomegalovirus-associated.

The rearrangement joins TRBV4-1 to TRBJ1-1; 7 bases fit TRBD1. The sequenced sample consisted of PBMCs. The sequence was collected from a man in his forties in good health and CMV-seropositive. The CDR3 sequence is CASSQRDSVLEAFF. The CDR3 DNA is TGCGCCAGCAGCCAACGGGACAGTGTCCTCGAAGCTTTCTTT.